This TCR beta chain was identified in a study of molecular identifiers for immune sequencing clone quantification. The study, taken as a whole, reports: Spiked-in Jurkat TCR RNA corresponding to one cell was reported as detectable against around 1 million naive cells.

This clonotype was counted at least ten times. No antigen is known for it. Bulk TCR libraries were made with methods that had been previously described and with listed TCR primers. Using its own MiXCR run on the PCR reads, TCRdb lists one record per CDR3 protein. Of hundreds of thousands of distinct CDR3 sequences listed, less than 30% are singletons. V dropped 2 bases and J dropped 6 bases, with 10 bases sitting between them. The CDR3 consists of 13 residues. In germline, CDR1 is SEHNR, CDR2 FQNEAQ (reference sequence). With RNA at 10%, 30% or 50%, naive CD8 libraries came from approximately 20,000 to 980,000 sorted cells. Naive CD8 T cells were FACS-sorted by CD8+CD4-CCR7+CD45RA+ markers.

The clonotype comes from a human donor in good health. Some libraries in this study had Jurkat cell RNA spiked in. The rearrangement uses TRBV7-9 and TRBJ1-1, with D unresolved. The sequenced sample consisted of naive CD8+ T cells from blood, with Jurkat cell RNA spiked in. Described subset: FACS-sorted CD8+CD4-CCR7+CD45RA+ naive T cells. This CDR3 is CASSLRASPEAFF. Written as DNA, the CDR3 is TGTGCCAGCAGCTTAAGGGCTTCTCCTGAAGCTTTCTTT. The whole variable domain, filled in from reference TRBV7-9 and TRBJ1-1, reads DTGVSQNPRHKITKRGQNVTFRCDPISEHNRLYWYRQTLGQGPEFLTYFQNEAQLEKSRLLSDRFSAERPKGSFSTLEIQRTEQGDSAMYLCASSLRASPEAFFGQGTRLTVV.